This TCR beta chain was profiled in a study of T cell repertoires in ileal Crohn's disease. Regarding the study as a whole: Active smokers at surgery had more clonal expansions than non-smokers.

In its sample, this clone was seen a few times. Its antigen remains unknown. This CDR3 contains 15 residues. Germline values: CDR1 LNHDA, CDR2 SQIVND (reference sequence). Unmatched junction bases numbered 1, after V lost 2 bases and J lost 0 bases. Per sample, about 500 nanograms of biopsy DNA were TCRB immunosequenced. Data came from immunoSEQ multiplex PCR; TCRdb stores just in-frame clones and leaves some out. The sample consists of around 8,100 clones, roughly 79% of them appearing once. The chain carries TRBV19 and TRBJ2-4, with 7 bases fitting TRBD2. This receptor was obtained from an adult with Crohn's disease. Sequencing was performed on ileal tissue. DNA for the CDR3: TGTGCCAGTAGTATAACTAGCGTAGCCAAAAACATTCAGTACTTC. Its translation: CASSITSVAKNIQYF.